The T cell receptor beta chain described here comes from a study of cytomegalovirus exposure and HLA in healthy donors. The PCR used 60 Vbeta and 13 Jbeta primers. The table came from immunoSEQ multiplex PCR; TCRdb's copy has only in-frame clones and leaves some out. The table lists approximately 120,000 clones, with roughly 1% in the top ten. Germline V CDR1 and CDR2: SEHNR, FQNEAQ (reference sequence). After removal of 7 bases from V and 0 bases from J, the junction contained 6 bases not matched to a gene. This CDR3 comprises 15 residues. The sequencing sample was made of PBMCs. The V and J genes are TRBV7-9 and TRBJ2-3, with 8 bases matching TRBD1. This TCR was sampled from a man aged 18 to 30 in good health and CMV-seronegative. Here the CDR3 DNA reads TGTGCCAGCACCCGGACAGGGATGAGCACAGATACGCAGTATTTT. Translating it yields CASTRTGMSTDTQYF.